Following are 20 T cell receptor beta chains from one sample sequenced in a study of cytomegalovirus exposure and HLA in healthy donors. A multiplex PCR was run with 60 Vbeta primers and 13 Jbeta primers. This table comes from immunoSEQ multiplex PCR, and its TCRdb copy is limited to in-frame clones, with some not included. Of 100,000 to 150,000 clones in the sample, roughly 18% were seen once. The source material was PBMCs. The source of these receptors is a female donor in good health and CMV-seropositive.

In this sample, this clone turned up a few times. This chain uses TRBV30 with TRBJ1-1; D ambiguous. Germline V gives CDR1 GTSNPN, CDR2 SVGIG (reference sequence). The CDR3 is made up of 11 amino acids. The V gene lost 0 bases and the J gene lost 5 bases, with 4 bases spanning the gap. In nucleotides, the CDR3 is TGTGCCTGGAGTGTACTTACTGAAGCTTTCTTT. This sequence encodes CAWSVLTEAFF.

This clone has a handful of counts. The chain has TRBV2 and TRBJ2-7; 11 bases align to TRBD1. The length of the CDR3 is 14 residues. The J segment lost 7 bases and the V segment lost 6 bases, leaving 8 bases of the junction unmatched. Germline V lookup: CDR1 SNHLY, CDR2 FYNNEI. CDR3 in DNA: TGTGCCAGCAGGGTTGGACAGGGGGCCTGGGAGCAGTACTTC. It is translated as CASRVGQGAWEQYF.

The table lists this clone with a few counts. One end of the junction fails to match germline, which may point to a read error. The chain carries TRBV30 and TRBJ1-4, with TRBD1 identical over 7 bases. Germline CDR1 and CDR2: GTSNPN and SVGIG (reference sequence). This CDR3 is built from 13 residues. DNA for the CDR3: TGTGCCTGGAGAGGGGGCTTTGATGAAAAAATGTTTTTC. Its translation: CAWRGGFDEKMFF.

This rearrangement joins TRBV27 to TRBJ2-1; 7 bases map to TRBD2. The germline CDR1 and CDR2 sequences are MNHEY and SMNVEV (reference sequence). CDR3 size: 15 residues. After removal of 3 bases from V and 4 bases from J, the junction contained 6 bases not matched to a gene. CDR3 protein: CASSFIGRVYNEQFF. As DNA, the CDR3 is TGTGCCAGCAGTTTTATTGGGAGGGTTTACAATGAGCAGTTCTTC.

There are a few counts of this clone. The chain carries TRBV2 and TRBJ1-2; 8 nucleotides align to TRBD1. The germline CDR1 and CDR2 sequences are SNHLY and FYNNEI. The CDR3 loop spans 14 amino acids. J was trimmed by 3 bases and V by 7 bases; bases with no gene match: 7. CDR3 nucleotide sequence: TGTGCCAGCACGGGACAGGCGGGAGACTATGGCTACACCTTC. Residues: CASTGQAGDYGYTF.

The table lists this clone with a few counts. V is TRBV6-6 and J is TRBJ1-1, with 7 bases that match TRBD1. Per germline, CDR1 MNHNY and CDR2 SVGAGI (reference sequence). V lost 3 bases to trimming and J lost 5 bases; unmatched junction nucleotides: 9. This CDR3 has 15 residues. The DNA for the CDR3 is TGTGCCAGCAGTTATGGCGGACAGGTCGAAACTGAAGCTTTCTTT. This codes for CASSYGGQVETEAFF.

V and J are TRBV15 and TRBJ2-7; tentative D call: TRBD2 (6 bases). This CDR3 has 15 amino acids. Trimming removed 1 base at V and 2 bases at J, with 12 bases between. The germline CDR1 and CDR2 sequences are LNHNV and YYDKDF (reference sequence). CDR3 in amino acids: CATSRGDWDPYEQYF. Here the CDR3 DNA reads TGTGCCACCAGCAGAGGGGACTGGGACCCCTACGAGCAGTACTTC.

The chain has TRBV4-3 and TRBJ1-1; the D gene is possibly TRBD1 (6 bases). Germline V gene sequence: CDR1 LGHNA, CDR2 YSLEER. V shed 2 bases and J shed 7 bases, with 11 bases lying between them. This CDR3 comprises 13 residues. The CDR3 region is CASSQLQGFEAFF. The CDR3, as DNA: TGCGCCAGCAGCCAACTCCAGGGGTTTGAAGCTTTCTTT.

The chain couples TRBV5-4 to TRBJ2-3, with no clear D. This CDR3 region has 12 residues. Trimming cost V 4 bases and J 4 bases, with 7 bases left between them. Germline lookup yields CDR1 SGHNT and CDR2 YYREEE (reference sequence). CDR3 loop: CASSDSADTQYF. As DNA, the CDR3 is TGTGCCAGCAGCGATTCAGCAGATACGCAGTATTTT.

This clone was observed a handful of times. The chain carries TRBV5-7 and TRBJ2-1; maybe TRBD1 (6 bases). TRBV5-7 is an ORF, and what it does is uncertain. The CDR3 length is 14 residues. V was pared by 3 bases and J by 10 bases, with 17 bases between. The CDR3 bases are TGTGCCAGCAGCTCACGGACAGTTATGTTCGAGCAGTTCTTC. Amino acid sequence: CASSSRTVMFEQFF.

V is TRBV7-8 and J is TRBJ1-3, with D tentatively TRBD1 (5 bases). Germline V CDR1 and CDR2: SGHVS, FQNEAQ. V shed 1 base and J shed 7 bases, with 8 bases lying between them. CDR3 length: 13 amino acids. DNA for the CDR3: TGTGCCAGCAGCTTAGGGACACTTAACACCATATATTTT. As protein: CASSLGTLNTIYF. Together with reference TRBV7-8 and TRBJ1-3, the CDR3 gives the full variable domain: GAGVSQSPRYKVAKRGQDVALRCDPISGHVSLFWYQQALGQGPEFLTYFQNEAQLDKSGLPSDRFFAERPEGSVSTLKIQRTQQEDSAVYLCASSLGTLNTIYFGEGSWLTVV.

The gene calls are TRBV5-4 and TRBJ2-2; possibly TRBD1 for D (6 bases). CDR3 length: 15 residues. Germline CDR1 SGHNT, CDR2 YYREEE (reference sequence). V lost 2 bases, J lost 2 bases, and 10 bases lay in between. This CDR3 is CASSLGTRNTGELFF. As DNA, the CDR3 is TGTGCCAGCAGCTTAGGGACAAGAAACACCGGGGAGCTGTTTTTT.

This chain links TRBV28 with TRBJ1-1; 8 nucleotides line up with TRBD1. Trimming cost V 2 bases and J 10 bases; bases outside gene matches: 12. From germline, CDR1 is MDHEN and CDR2 SYDVKM. The CDR3 spans 15 residues. As DNA, the CDR3 is TGTGCCAGCAGTTTACTCCGAGGACAGGGTCGGCGAGCTTTCTTT. Encoded protein: CASSLLRGQGRRAFF. Filled out from reference TRBV28 and TRBJ1-1, the complete variable domain reads DVKVTQSSRYLVKRTGEKVFLECVQDMDHENMFWYRQDPGLGLRLIYFSYDVKMKEKGDIPEGYSVSREKKERFSLILESASTNQTSMYLCASSLLRGQGRRAFFGQGTRLTVV.

V usage is TRBV2 and J usage is TRBJ2-4; 7 bases are shared with TRBD1. Germline V gene sequence: CDR1 SNHLY, CDR2 FYNNEI. Unmatched junction bases numbered 8, after V lost 6 bases and J lost 6 bases. This CDR3 contains 14 residues. This CDR3 is CASSANRGTNIQYF. The CDR3 coding sequence is TGTGCCAGCAGCGCAAACAGGGGTACAAACATTCAGTACTTC.

The V and J genes are TRBV21-1 and TRBJ1-4; the table's D gene call, TRBD1, was not cross checked with the DNA. TRBV21-1 is designated a pseudogene. The CDR3 consists of 14 residues. CDR3 sequence: CASSSEVPNEKLFF. The CDR3 region has the DNA TGTGCCAGCAGCTCAGAAGTACCGAATGAAAAACTGTTTTTT.

This clone was seen more than once but under ten times. The chain carries TRBV5-1 and TRBJ2-1; 8 nucleotides match TRBD2. This CDR3 spans 14 amino acids. The germline V gene has CDR1 SGHRS and CDR2 YFSETQ. The V gene end was trimmed by 4 bases and the J gene end by 5 bases; junction bases not matched to a gene: 5. The CDR3 DNA follows: TGCGCCAGCAGCACCAGCGGGAGTAACAATGAGCAGTTCTTC. Its protein product is CASSTSGSNNEQFF. The full variable domain, its missing parts supplied by reference TRBV5-1 and TRBJ2-1, is KAGVTQTPRYLIKTRGQQVTLSCSPISGHRSVSWYQQTPGQGLQFLFEYFSETQRNKGNFPGRFSGRQFSNSRSEMNVSTLELGDSALYLCASSTSGSNNEQFFGPGTRLTVL.

With respect to this clone: The same CDR3 arises from other DNA sequences in this sample as well. The genes are TRBV6-5 and TRBJ1-2; TRBD1 matches 9 bases. V trimming: 6 bases; J trimming: 5 bases; junction bases outside the gene matches: 4. Germline CDR1 and CDR2: MNHEY and SVGAGI. This CDR3 comprises 13 residues. CDR3 sequence reads: CASSLQGAYGYTF. In DNA, the CDR3 is TGTGCCAGCAGCTTACAGGGGGCATATGGCTACACCTTC.

This clone was picked up a small number of times. The sample carries other DNA sequences with the same CDR3. The J gene is TRBJ1-1, the V gene TRBV27; D perhaps matches TRBD1 (5 bases). V shed 2 bases and J shed 1 base, with 8 bases lying between them. Germline assignment: CDR1 MNHEY and CDR2 SMNVEV (reference sequence). The CDR3 runs 14 residues. In DNA form, the CDR3 reads TGTGCCAGCAGTTTAGCGGGGGGGAACACTGAAGCTTTCTTT. It yields the protein CASSLAGGNTEAFF.

The chain joins TRBV27 to TRBJ1-4, with 7 positions matching TRBD1. There are 20 residues in the CDR3. Germline CDR1 MNHEY, CDR2 SMNVEV (reference sequence). V shed 4 bases, J shed 2 bases, and the junction held 19 bases outside the gene matches. CDR3 protein: CASSSSIYSGTGATNEKLFF. In DNA, the CDR3 is TGTGCCAGCAGTTCGAGCATTTATAGTGGAACAGGGGCGACTAATGAAAAACTGTTTTTT.

This sequence joins TRBV18 and TRBJ1-2; possible D gene TRBD1, 6 bases. The CDR3 spans 14 residues. Germline-derived CDR1 and CDR2 are KGHSH and LQKENI. Trimming left V 3 bases short and J 3 bases short, with 11 bases between. This chain's CDR3 is CASSPTTGHYGYTF. The CDR3 region has the DNA TGTGCCAGCTCACCGACGACAGGCCACTATGGCTACACCTTC.